This T cell receptor beta chain was identified in a study of blood T cell repertoires in COVID-19 (dated by TCRdb to 2020 to 2021). Study-level background: Collaborator samples came from the United States, Italy and Spain and covered acute and convalescent phases of COVID-19. The prospective study material was composed of cDNA or gDNA derived from T cells, B-cell-depleted T cells, or PBMCs. Subjects who had been exposed to COVID-19, were actively infected with it, or had recovered from it provided the deeply sampled blood TCRbeta repertoires that made up the dataset. The repertoires were released in a freely available public database meant as a resource for research on the immune response to SARS-CoV-2. The samples were drawn from the first 160 participants of the ongoing ImmuneRACE study and from under 1,500 subjects provided by 6 global collaborators. Nearly every sample came with metadata listing a de-identified subject ID, COVID-19 status, age in years and sex. Where available, HLA class I and class II types were obtained from metadata supplied by the sample provider rather than from assay-based typing.

Unmatched junction bases come to 5, with V trimmed by 4 bases and J by 1 base. CDR1 and CDR2, looked up from the germline V gene, are SGHTA and FQGTGA. From the cysteine up to the phenylalanine, the CDR3 has a length of 15 residues. Kept here is only the CDR3 DNA, which spans 45 bases and is read in frame from base 1. The collaborating institutions used their own protocols to collect whole blood in K2EDTA tubes. For TCRbeta analysis, collaborator samples were shipped as frozen whole blood, as isolated PBMCs, or as DNA extracted from either sample type. TCRbeta CDR3 regions were amplified from genomic DNA using the immunoSEQ Assay, a bias-controlled multiplex PCR. In the authors' own workflow: Within the assay, amplification of reference gene primers was used to estimate how many nucleated cells each sample contained. To quantify the absolute abundance of each unique TCRbeta CDR3 rearrangement, sequence reads were collapsed and filtered. For each sample, productive Simpson clonality was calculated by taking the square root of Simpson's diversity index across productive rearrangements. Here the immuneACCESS table is served through TCRdb, limited to in-frame sequences with V and J called. Missing clones are a known gap in these copies; in checked studies unresolved V genes cover under half, and the rest lacks a known reason. The DNA gave D and trimming, while V, J and clone size come from that table. Present in this sample are about 100,000 clones, about four fifths of which were seen just once. Less than 20% of the sample goes to the ten largest clones.

Overall study results and their limits: The amount of clinical and demographic metadata varied by source and participant and was provided uncurated.

To note about this clone: No antigen is known for it. Base-call qualities are not available, and no considerably larger clone is one nucleotide away.

Recombination linked TRBV7-3 to TRBJ1-1; a stretch of 8 junction bases matches TRBD1. Sequencing used peripheral blood. The receptor's source is an elderly woman with active or convalescent COVID-19. The CDR3 protein: CASSWGGQGNTEAFF. The DNA sequence is as follows: TGTGCCAGCAGCTGGGGCGGACAGGGGAACACTGAAGCTTTCTTT.